Listed below are T cell receptor beta chains from one sample, sequenced in a study of post-analysis software for immune sequencing data. One entry per CDR3 protein results from TCRdb running MiXCR on the PCR reads. Seen here are 450,000 to 650,000 distinct CDR3 sequences, roughly two fifths observed once, and the top ten hold 1.5% to 2%. Sequencing input: blood. The receptors were gathered from a girl aged 5 to 17 with multiple sclerosis. The CDR3 runs from the conserved cysteine through the conserved F or W. Fields, in order: J gene, D gene, V gene, clone size, CDR3 protein, CDR3 DNA. D genes are given only for firm matches. Some rows mark clone size as missing; the rest say once, few, many or name a class of expanded clone.

TRBJ2-5 TRBD1 TRBV5-1 few CASSLGRTGGETQYF TGCGCCAGCAGCTTGGGGCGGACAGGGGGAGAGACCCAGTACTTC
TRBJ2-4 . TRBV12-3/TRBV12-4 few CASSLDSKNIQYF TGTGCCAGCAGTTTGGACAGCAAAAACATTCAGTACTTC
TRBJ2-1 . TRBV27 . CASSLGQIYNEQFF TGTGCCAGCAGTTTAGGGCAGATCTACAATGAGCAGTTCTTC
TRBJ2-3 . TRBV20-1 . CSASRLGRGPSTDTQYF TGCAGTGCCAGTCGTTTGGGGCGGGGGCCTAGCACAGATACGCAGTATTTT
TRBJ1-2 . TRBV20-1 . CSARHGGTIYGYTF TGCAGTGCTAGGCACGGGGGAACGATCTATGGCTACACCTTC
TRBJ1-1 TRBD1 TRBV5-1 . CASSLARGAEAFF TGCGCCAGCAGCTTGGCCAGGGGGGCTGAAGCTTTCTTT
TRBJ2-1 TRBD2 TRBV10-3 once CAISEQLAGVGDEQFF TGTGCCATCAGTGAGCAACTAGCGGGTGTGGGGGATGAGCAGTTCTTC
TRBJ1-2 . TRBV5-1 many CASSSSVGMDGYTF TGCGCCAGCAGCTCGTCTGTCGGGATGGACGGCTACACCTTC
TRBJ1-6 . TRBV6-1 . CASSPYRIYPPEVPLHF TGTGCCAGCAGTCCCTACCGAATTTACCCTCCTGAGGTACCCCTCCACTTT
TRBJ1-2 . TRBV6-5 . CASSYAAGQGYGYTF TGTGCCAGCAGTTACGCGGCAGGTCAGGGATATGGCTACACCTTC
TRBJ1-1 TRBD1 TRBV12-3/TRBV12-4 . CASSYRDRAPEAFF TGTGCCAGCAGTTACCGGGACAGGGCACCTGAAGCTTTCTTT
TRBJ2-3 . TRBV27 . CASSPGITLDTQYF TGTGCCAGCTCGCCGGGCATAACCCTGGATACGCAGTATTTT
TRBJ2-7 . TRBV7-9 . CASSSRTASGSYEQYF TGTGCCAGCAGCTCCAGGACAGCGTCAGGGAGCTACGAGCAGTACTTC
TRBJ2-2 . TRBV7-3 few CASSSTRDTGELFF TGTGCCAGCAGCTCGACCCGGGACACCGGGGAGCTGTTTTTT
TRBJ2-1 TRBD2 TRBV3-1 . CASSQGGLVNNEQFF TGTGCCAGCAGCCAAGGGGGACTAGTCAACAATGAGCAGTTCTTC
TRBJ1-1 . TRBV21-1 . CASSERAGNTEAFF TGTGCCAGCAGCGAAAGGGCAGGAAACACTGAAGCTTTCTTT
TRBJ2-1 TRBD1 TRBV11-1 . CASSRFFDRGQSSGLYNEQFF TGTGCCAGCAGCCGCTTCTTTGACAGGGGTCAATCCTCGGGACTTTACAATGAGCAGTTCTTC
TRBJ2-1 TRBD2 TRBV20-1 . CSATQLAGFYNEQFF TGCAGTGCCACACAACTAGCGGGGTTCTACAATGAGCAGTTCTTC
TRBJ2-1 . TRBV7-9 . CASSPTTHSYNEQFF TGTGCCAGCAGTCCTACGACCCACTCCTACAATGAGCAGTTCTTC
TRBJ2-3 . TRBV6-4 . CASSGSSGTDTQYF TGTGCCAGCAGTGGTAGTAGCGGAACAGATACGCAGTATTTT
TRBJ2-3 . TRBV10-3 . CAVSGRQLTSTDTQYF TGTGCCGTCAGTGGGAGACAGCTTACTAGCACAGATACGCAGTATTTT
TRBJ2-7 . TRBV29-1 few CSVAPSRDEQYF TGCAGCGTTGCCCCGTCCCGAGACGAGCAGTACTTC
TRBJ2-5 . TRBV5-1 . CANSAGDSQETQYF TGCGCCAACAGCGCGGGGGACAGCCAAGAGACCCAGTACTTC
TRBJ2-7 . TRBV12-3/TRBV12-4 . CASSQRGAYEQYF TGTGCCAGCAGTCAAAGGGGTGCCTACGAGCAGTACTTC
TRBJ2-1 . TRBV7-3 few CASSLRGGDSYNEQFF TGTGCCAGCAGCTTAAGGGGCGGGGACTCCTACAATGAGCAGTTCTTC
TRBJ2-7 TRBD2 TRBV7-2 once CASSYGLAGFSYEQYF TGTGCCAGCAGCTATGGACTAGCGGGATTTTCCTACGAGCAGTACTTC
TRBJ2-5 . TRBV30 few CAWSFGLFQETQYF TGTGCCTGGAGTTTTGGACTATTTCAAGAGACCCAGTACTTC
TRBJ2-7 . TRBV9 . CASSVDIPYEQYF TGTGCCAGCAGCGTAGACATCCCTTACGAGCAGTACTTC
TRBJ1-2 . TRBV12-3/TRBV12-4 . CASSLSLGGEDGYTF TGTGCCAGCAGCTTATCCCTAGGAGGGGAGGATGGCTACACCTTC
TRBJ2-1 TRBD2 TRBV7-9 . CASSPGAGRGSSYNEQFF TGTGCCAGCAGCCCCGGGGCAGGGCGGGGGAGCTCCTACAATGAGCAGTTCTTC
TRBJ2-3 TRBD1 TRBV7-6 few CASSQPGRGQDTQYF TGTGCCAGCAGCCAACCGGGCAGGGGGCAAGATACGCAGTATTTT
TRBJ2-3 TRBD1 TRBV5-6 . CASSPKPGGVPDTQYF TGTGCCAGCAGCCCGAAGCCAGGGGGTGTCCCAGATACGCAGTATTTT
TRBJ2-1 TRBD2 TRBV6-5 few CASSYSVGGLAGPSSYNEQFF TGTGCCAGCAGTTACTCGGTAGGCGGACTAGCGGGACCGAGCTCCTACAATGAGCAGTTCTTC
TRBJ1-4 . TRBV11-2 . CASSSDLLGRGEKLFF TGTGCCAGCAGCTCAGACCTCCTTGGCCGTGGCGAAAAACTGTTTTTT
TRBJ2-3 TRBD2 TRBV20-1 . CSARGLAGVINTDTQYF TGCAGTGCTAGAGGTCTAGCGGGGGTCATAAACACAGATACGCAGTATTTT
TRBJ2-7 TRBD1 TRBV3-1 once CASSLDRGYTYEQYF TGTGCCAGCAGCCTGGACAGGGGCTACACCTACGAGCAGTACTTC
TRBJ1-4 . TRBV5-1 few CASSRGGTSDNEKLFF TGCGCCAGCAGCCGAGGAGGGACCAGTGATAATGAAAAACTGTTTTTT
TRBJ1-2 . TRBV4-1 few CASSQPDRRILSEGYTF TGCGCCAGCAGCCAACCCGACAGACGGATATTAAGTGAGGGCTACACCTTC
TRBJ2-6 TRBD1 TRBV7-8 few CASSLIQGARGANVLTF TGTGCCAGCAGCTTAATACAGGGGGCGCGTGGGGCCAACGTCCTGACTTTC
TRBJ2-2 TRBD1 TRBV4-2 . CASSQGQGGRTNTGELFF TGTGCCAGCAGCCAAGGACAGGGGGGACGGACGAACACCGGGGAGCTGTTTTTT
TRBJ2-4 TRBD1 TRBV12-3/TRBV12-4 . CASSPGTGTSNIQYF TGTGCCAGCAGTCCCGGGACAGGAACATCAAACATTCAGTACTTC